The source of this T cell receptor beta chain is a study of cytotoxic CD8 clonotypes in ibrutinib-treated CLL. Study background: Median treatment time before response sampling was eleven to twelve months, range 6 to 36. Notes on the study in general: Relative to age-matched healthy donors, clonality at baseline was higher, and it tracked circulating CD8+ T-cell counts.

The protocol was immunoSEQ multiplex PCR, while the TCRdb copy is restricted to in-frame clones and leaves out a portion. The table lists around 150,000 clones, roughly 84% of them singletons, with over 2.5% in the top ten. Germline values: CDR1 ENHRY, CDR2 SYGVKD. V lost 2 bases and J lost 5; bases outside the gene matches: 6. The CDR3 loop spans 15 amino acids. Points on this clone: The antigen is undetermined.

This clonotype was obtained from a human donor with chronic lymphocytic leukemia. The material was PBMCs, obtained at disease progression, from a patient treated with ibrutinib. This chain connects TRBV10-3 to TRBJ1-1; 9 bases align to TRBD1. CDR3 DNA sequence: TGTGCCATCAGTGAGCCGGGACAGGGAGGGACTGAAGCTTTCTTT. Translating gives CAISEPGQGGTEAFF.